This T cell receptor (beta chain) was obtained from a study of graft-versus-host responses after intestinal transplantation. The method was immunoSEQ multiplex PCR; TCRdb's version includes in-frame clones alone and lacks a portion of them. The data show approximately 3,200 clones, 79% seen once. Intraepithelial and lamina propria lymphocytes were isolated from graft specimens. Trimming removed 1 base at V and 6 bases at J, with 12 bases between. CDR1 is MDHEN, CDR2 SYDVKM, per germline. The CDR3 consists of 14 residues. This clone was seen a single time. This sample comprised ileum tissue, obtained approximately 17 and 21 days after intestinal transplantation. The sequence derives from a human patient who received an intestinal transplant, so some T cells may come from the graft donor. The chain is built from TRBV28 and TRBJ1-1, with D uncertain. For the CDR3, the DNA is TGTGCCAGCAGTTTATTGTCCGGGCGCCCTGAAGCTTTCTTT. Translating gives CASSLLSGRPEAFF.